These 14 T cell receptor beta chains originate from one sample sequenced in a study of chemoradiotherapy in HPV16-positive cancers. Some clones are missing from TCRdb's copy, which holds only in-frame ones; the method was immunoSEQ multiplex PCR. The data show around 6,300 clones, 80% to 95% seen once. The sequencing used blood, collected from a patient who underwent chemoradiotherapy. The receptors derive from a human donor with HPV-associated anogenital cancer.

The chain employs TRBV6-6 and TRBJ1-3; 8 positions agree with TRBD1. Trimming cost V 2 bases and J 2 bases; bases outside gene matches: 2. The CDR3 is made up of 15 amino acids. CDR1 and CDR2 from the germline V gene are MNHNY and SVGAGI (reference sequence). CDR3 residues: CASSYTTGAGNTIYF. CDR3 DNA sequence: TGTGCCAGCAGTTACACGACAGGGGCTGGAAACACCATATATTTT.

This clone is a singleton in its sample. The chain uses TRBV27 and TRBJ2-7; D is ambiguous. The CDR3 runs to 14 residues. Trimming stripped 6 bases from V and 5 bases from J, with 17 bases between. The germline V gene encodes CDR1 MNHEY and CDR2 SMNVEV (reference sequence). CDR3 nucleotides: TGTGCCAGCAGCCCTCTAGGGTTTCGGGACGAGCAGTACTTC. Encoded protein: CASSPLGFRDEQYF.

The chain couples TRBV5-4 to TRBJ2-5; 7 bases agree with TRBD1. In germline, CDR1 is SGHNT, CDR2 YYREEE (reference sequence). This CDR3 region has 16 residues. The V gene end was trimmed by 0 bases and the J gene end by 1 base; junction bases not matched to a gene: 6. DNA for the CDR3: TGTGCCAGCAGCTTGGACCACTGGGACAGCCAAGAGACCCAGTACTTC. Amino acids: CASSLDHWDSQETQYF.

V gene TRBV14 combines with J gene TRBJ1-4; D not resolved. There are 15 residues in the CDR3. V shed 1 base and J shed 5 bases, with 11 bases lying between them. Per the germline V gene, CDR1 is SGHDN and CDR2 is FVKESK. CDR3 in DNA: TGTGCCAGCAGCCAAGGTTGGGCCCTAAATGAAAAACTGTTTTTT. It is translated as CASSQGWALNEKLFF.

The CDR3 here is CASRPGPSQETQYF. As DNA, the CDR3 is TGTGCCAGCAGGCCGGGACCCTCCCAAGAGACCCAGTACTTC. This chain connects TRBV7-2 to TRBJ2-5; D possibly uses TRBD1 or TRBD2 (5 bases each). V lost 6 bases and J 1 base, leaving 12 bases between the germline ends. Germline CDR1 is SGHTA and CDR2 is FQGNSA. This CDR3 has 14 residues. Supplemented by reference TRBV7-2 and TRBJ2-5, the full variable domain reads GAGVSQSPSNKVTEKGKDVELRCDPISGHTALYWYRQSLGQGLEFLIYFQGNSAPDKSGLPSDRFSAERTGGSVSTLTIQRTQQEDSAVYLCASRPGPSQETQYFGPGTRLLVL.

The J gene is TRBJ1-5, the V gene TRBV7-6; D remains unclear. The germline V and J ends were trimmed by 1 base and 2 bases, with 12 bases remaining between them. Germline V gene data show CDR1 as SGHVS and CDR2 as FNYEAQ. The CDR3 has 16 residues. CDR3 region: CASSLVAGDGNQPQHF. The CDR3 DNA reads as TGTGCCAGCAGCTTAGTCGCCGGTGATGGCAATCAGCCCCAGCATTTT.

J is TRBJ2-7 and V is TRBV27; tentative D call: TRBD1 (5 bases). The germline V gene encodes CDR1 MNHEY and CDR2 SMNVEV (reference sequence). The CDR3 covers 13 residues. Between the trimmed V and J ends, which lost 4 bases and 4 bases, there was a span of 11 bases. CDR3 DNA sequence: TGTGCCAGCAGTTCACAGGTGTGGTACGAGCAGTACTTC. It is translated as CASSSQVWYEQYF.

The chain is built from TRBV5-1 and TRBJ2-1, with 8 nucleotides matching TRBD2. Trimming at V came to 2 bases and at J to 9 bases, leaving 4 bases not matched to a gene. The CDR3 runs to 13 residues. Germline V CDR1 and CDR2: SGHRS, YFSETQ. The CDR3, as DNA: TGCGCCAGCAGCTTAACCGGGACTAGTGAGCAGTTCTTC. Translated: CASSLTGTSEQFF.

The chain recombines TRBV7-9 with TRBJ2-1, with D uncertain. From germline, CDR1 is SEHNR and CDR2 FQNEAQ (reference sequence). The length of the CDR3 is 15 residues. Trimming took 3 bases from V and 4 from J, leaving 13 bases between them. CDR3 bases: TGTGCCAGCAGCTTTCTTCTTTACAGTTACAATGAGCAGTTCTTC. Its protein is CASSFLLYSYNEQFF. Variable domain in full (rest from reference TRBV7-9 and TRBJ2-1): DTGVSQNPRHKITKRGQNVTFRCDPISEHNRLYWYRQTLGQGPEFLTYFQNEAQLEKSRLLSDRFSAERPKGSFSTLEIQRTEQGDSAMYLCASSFLLYSYNEQFFGPGTRLTVL.

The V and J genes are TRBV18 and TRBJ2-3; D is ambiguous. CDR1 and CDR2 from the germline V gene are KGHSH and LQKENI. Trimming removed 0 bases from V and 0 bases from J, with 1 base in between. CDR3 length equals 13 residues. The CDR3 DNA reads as TGTGCCAGCTCACCACCGAGCACAGATACGCAGTATTTT. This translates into CASSPPSTDTQYF. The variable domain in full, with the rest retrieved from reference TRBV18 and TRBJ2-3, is NAGVMQNPRHLVRRRGQEARLRCSPMKGHSHVYWYRQLPEEGLKFMVYLQKENIIDESGMPKERFSAEFPKEGPSILRIQQVVRGDSAAYFCASSPPSTDTQYFGPGTRLTVL.

The CDR3 region is CASSRGTGGYYEQYF. DNA for the CDR3: TGTGCCAGCAGCAGGGGGACGGGAGGTTACTACGAGCAGTACTTC. The genes are TRBV7-2 and TRBJ2-7; maybe TRBD2 (7 bases). Trimming pared 5 bases from V and 3 bases from J, leaving 17 bases between. Germline CDR1 reads SGHTA; CDR2 reads FQGNSA. There are 15 residues in the CDR3.

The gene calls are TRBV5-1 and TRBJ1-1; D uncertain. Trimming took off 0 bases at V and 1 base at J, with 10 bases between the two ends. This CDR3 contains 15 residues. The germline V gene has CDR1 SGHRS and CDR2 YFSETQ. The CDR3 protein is CASSLAGSRNTEAFF. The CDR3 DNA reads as TGCGCCAGCAGCTTGGCCGGGTCGCGGAACACTGAAGCTTTCTTT.

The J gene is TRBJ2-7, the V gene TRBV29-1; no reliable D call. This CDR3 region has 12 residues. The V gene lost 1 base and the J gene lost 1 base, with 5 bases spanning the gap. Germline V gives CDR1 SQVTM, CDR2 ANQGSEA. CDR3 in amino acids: CSVEVNSYEQYF. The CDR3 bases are TGCAGCGTTGAAGTCAATTCCTACGAGCAGTACTTC.

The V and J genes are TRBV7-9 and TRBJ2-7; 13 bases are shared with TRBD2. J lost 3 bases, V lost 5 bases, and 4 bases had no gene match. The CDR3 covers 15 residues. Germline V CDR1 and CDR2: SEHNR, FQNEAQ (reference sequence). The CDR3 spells CASSTGLAGLYEQYF. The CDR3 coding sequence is TGTGCCAGCAGCACGGGACTAGCGGGACTCTACGAGCAGTACTTC.